Following are 29 T cell receptor beta chains from one sample sequenced in a study of T-cell memory formation after mild COVID-19. TCRdb redid the calling of the 5' RACE reads with MiXCR, one entry per CDR3 protein. The table has roughly 550,000 distinct CDR3 sequences, about a fifth seen once. The source material was PBMCs or a T cell subset sorted from them (not recorded which). These TCRs come from an adult woman who had mild COVID-19 (a few samples of this study predate the infection). Cell type and time point are not known.

This clonotype was seen more than once but under ten times. The V call is TRBV7-6, the J call TRBJ2-5; D is uncertain. This CDR3 contains 15 residues. Trimming cost V 0 bases and J 1 base, with 9 bases left between them. Germline V gene data show CDR1 as SGHVS and CDR2 as FNYEAQ. CDR3 DNA: TGTGCCAGCAGCTTAGCCGGGCAAATCCAAGAGACCCAGTACTTC. It yields the protein CASSLAGQIQETQYF. The full variable domain, completed using reference TRBV7-6 and TRBJ2-5, is GAGVSQSPRYKVTKRGQDVALRCDPISGHVSLYWYRQALGQGPEFLTYFNYEAQQDKSGLPNDRFSAERPEGSISTLTIQRTEQRDSAMYRCASSLAGQIQETQYFGPGTRLLVL.

This sequence joins TRBV4-3 and TRBJ1-6; no clear D gene. This CDR3 spans 15 amino acids. Germline V gene lookup returns CDR1 LGHNA and CDR2 YSLEER. Trimming stripped 0 bases from V and 10 bases from J, with 13 bases between. CDR3 DNA sequence: TGCGCCAGCAGCCAAGATCTCGGAGCCAGCTCACCCCTCCACTTT. Amino acid sequence: CASSQDLGASSPLHF.

The chain employs TRBV7-9 and TRBJ2-2, with D tentatively TRBD2 (5 bases). This CDR3 is built from 15 residues. Trimming left V 1 base short and J 8 bases short, with 14 bases between. Germline loops: CDR1 SEHNR, CDR2 FQNEAQ (reference sequence). The CDR3: CASSLGETGGGELFF. The CDR3 nucleotides are TGTGCCAGCAGCTTAGGAGAAACCGGAGGTGGGGAGCTGTTTTTT.

CDR3 protein: CASSDSKNNSPLHF. The CDR3 bases are TGTGCCAGCAGTGACAGCAAGAATAATTCACCCCTCCACTTT. The chain has TRBV25-1 and TRBJ1-6; no clear D. Germline loops: CDR1 MGHDK, CDR2 SYGVNS. The CDR3 has 14 amino acids. V was pared by 3 bases and J by 5 bases, with 8 bases between. Complete variable domain (other parts from reference TRBV25-1 and TRBJ1-6): EADIYQTPRYLVIGTGKKITLECSQTMGHDKMYWYQQDPGMELHLIHYSYGVNSTEKGDLSSESTVSRIRTEHFPLTLESARPSHTSQYLCASSDSKNNSPLHFGNGTRLTVT.

This chain connects TRBV7-2 to TRBJ1-4; D might be TRBD1 (5 bases). From germline, CDR1 is SGHTA and CDR2 FQGNSA. The CDR3 runs 14 residues. Trimming took off 1 base at V and 5 bases at J, with 8 bases between the two ends. CDR3 region: CASSLVPGNEKLFF. CDR3 in DNA: TGTGCCAGCAGCTTAGTTCCAGGGAATGAAAAACTGTTTTTT.

This clonotype has a handful of counts. The V gene is TRBV3-1, the J gene TRBJ1-2, with TRBD1 matching over 7 bases. The CDR3 is made up of 14 amino acids. Germline lookup yields CDR1 LGHDT and CDR2 YNNKEL (reference sequence). V dropped 0 bases and J dropped 10; count of bases not matched to a gene: 8. The CDR3 here is CASSQDPRGGLYTF. Here the CDR3 DNA reads TGTGCCAGCAGCCAAGATCCCAGGGGGGGCCTCTACACCTTC.

The chain uses TRBV7-3 and TRBJ1-4; D possibly corresponds to TRBD1 (5 bases). The V end was cut by 5 bases, the J end by 6 bases, with 19 bases between. Germline V gene sequence: CDR1 SGHTA, CDR2 FQGTGA. The CDR3 is 16 residues long. CDR3 DNA: TGTGCCAGCAGCAAGAAGGTCCAGGGTTTTCATGAAAAACTGTTTTTT. It specifies CASSKKVQGFHEKLFF. The full variable domain, with the rest looked up from reference TRBV7-3 and TRBJ1-4, is GAGVSQTPSNKVTEKGKYVELRCDPISGHTALYWYRQSLGQGPEFLIYFQGTGAADDSGLPNDRFFAVRPEGSVSTLKIQRTERGDSAVYLCASSKKVQGFHEKLFFGSGTQLSVL.

This sequence joins TRBV7-9 and TRBJ2-1, with 8 positions matching TRBD2. The CDR3 loop spans 16 amino acids. V trimming: 6 bases; J trimming: 0 bases; junction bases outside the gene matches: 7. Per germline, CDR1 SEHNR and CDR2 FQNEAQ (reference sequence). The chain's CDR3 is CASRRTSTSSYNEQFF. The CDR3 DNA is TGTGCCAGCAGAAGGACTAGCACGAGCTCCTACAATGAGCAGTTCTTC.

The rearrangement joins TRBV5-5 to TRBJ2-7, with D perhaps matching TRBD1 or TRBD2 (5 bases each). Germline assignment: CDR1 SGHKS and CDR2 YYEKEE (reference sequence). V was cut by 4 bases and J by 4 bases, with 18 bases left in between. The CDR3 has 15 amino acids. This chain's CDR3 is CASSGRSGKGYEQYF. The CDR3 coding sequence is TGTGCCAGCAGCGGCCGATCCGGGAAGGGGTACGAGCAGTACTTC.

The chain combines TRBV19 with TRBJ1-2; 9 nucleotides match TRBD1. The V gene end was trimmed by 5 bases and the J gene end by 4 bases; junction bases not matched to a gene: 11. The CDR3 is 16 amino acids. Germline V gene lookup returns CDR1 LNHDA and CDR2 SQIVND (reference sequence). CDR3 residues: CASSGDAGQGSYGYTF. In nucleotides, the CDR3 is TGTGCCAGTAGTGGGGACGCGGGACAGGGATCCTATGGCTACACCTTC. Based on the CDR3 plus reference TRBV19 and TRBJ1-2, the full variable domain is DGGITQSPKYLFRKEGQNVTLSCEQNLNHDAMYWYRQDPGQGLRLIYYSQIVNDFQKGDIAEGYSVSREKKESFPLTVTSAQKNPTAFYLCASSGDAGQGSYGYTFGSGTRLTVV.

This clonotype was picked up a small number of times. V gene TRBV11-2 combines with J gene TRBJ1-6; D is ambiguous. Germline CDR1 and CDR2: SGHAT and FQNNGV. V was pared by 4 bases and J by 7 bases, with 11 bases between. This CDR3 region has 14 residues. Here the CDR3 DNA reads TGTGCCAGCAGCTCGACCGGCCCCAATTCACCCCTCCACTTT. Translating it yields CASSSTGPNSPLHF.

The gene calls are TRBV21-1 and TRBJ2-7. TRBV21-1 is a pseudogene. The length of the CDR3 is 15 residues. CDR3 bases: TGTGCCAGCAGCAAAGACACTGCTTTTCCCTACGAGCAGTACTTC. It yields the protein CASSKDTAFPYEQYF.

The V gene is TRBV30, the J gene TRBJ1-2; D may be TRBD1 (5 bases). Trimming pared 4 bases from V and 11 bases from J, leaving 17 bases between. The germline V gene encodes CDR1 GTSNPN and CDR2 SVGIG (reference sequence). CDR3 length: 12 amino acids. The CDR3: CAWTPGPSNYTF. The DNA of the CDR3 is TGTGCCTGGACCCCGGGACCGTCAAATTACACCTTC.

This clonotype was recorded a few times. The gene calls are TRBV7-6 and TRBJ2-1; the D call may be TRBD1 or TRBD2 (5 bases each). The CDR3 contains 15 residues. Germline V lookup: CDR1 SGHVS, CDR2 FNYEAQ. With 5 bases removed from V and 6 bases from J, the gap between germline ends came to 17 bases. CDR3 protein: CASSRGPGRSNEQFF. CDR3 DNA: TGTGCCAGCAGCCGGGGTCCGGGACGTTCCAATGAGCAGTTCTTC.

The rearrangement joins TRBV13 to TRBJ1-6; TRBD1 is a possible D gene (5 bases). The CDR3 is made up of 16 amino acids. In germline, CDR1 is PRHDT, CDR2 FYEKMQ (reference sequence). The V end lost 5 bases, the J end lost 9 bases, and 20 bases lay between the germline ends. The CDR3 sequence is CASSRQLGEFGSPLHF. The CDR3 nucleotides read TGTGCCAGCAGCCGACAATTAGGGGAGTTCGGTTCACCCCTCCACTTT.

This clonotype was seen only a few times. The chain combines TRBV5-1 with TRBJ1-2, with D hard to call. Germline V gives CDR1 SGHRS, CDR2 YFSETQ. This CDR3 spans 14 amino acids. V dropped 0 bases and J dropped 1 base, with 7 bases sitting between them. For the CDR3, the DNA is TGCGCCAGCAGCTTGGAGTCATTTAACTATGGCTACACCTTC. As protein: CASSLESFNYGYTF. Full variable domain (outside the CDR3, taken from reference TRBV5-1 and TRBJ1-2): KAGVTQTPRYLIKTRGQQVTLSCSPISGHRSVSWYQQTPGQGLQFLFEYFSETQRNKGNFPGRFSGRQFSNSRSEMNVSTLELGDSALYLCASSLESFNYGYTFGSGTRLTVV.

This clonotype turned up a few times. This sequence joins TRBV7-9 and TRBJ2-5; D is unresolved. Germline V gene lookup returns CDR1 SEHNR and CDR2 FQNEAQ (reference sequence). The ends were cut back, 1 base at V and 4 bases at J, with 4 bases in the middle. CDR3 size: 12 residues. Here the CDR3 reads CASSLETETQYF. In nucleotides, the CDR3 is TGTGCCAGCAGCTTAGAAACAGAGACCCAGTACTTC.

This clonotype came up a few times. The rearrangement links TRBV7-2 to TRBJ1-2, with 8 bases lining up with TRBD1. Germline trimming cut 8 bases from V and 3 bases from J; bases unmatched to any gene: 17. Germline CDR1 reads SGHTA; CDR2 reads FQGNSA. This CDR3 spans 17 amino acids. CDR3 nucleotides: TGTGCCAGCGCCGATACCCTCCGGACAGGGCAATACTATGGCTACACCTTC. Translating it yields CASADTLRTGQYYGYTF.

This clonotype was seen only a few times. The CDR3 is CASSFRVGGHEQYF. In nucleotides, the CDR3 is TGTGCCAGCAGTTTCAGGGTTGGGGGACACGAGCAGTACTTC. The chain employs TRBV27 and TRBJ2-7; either TRBD1 or TRBD2 may supply D (5 bases each). V dropped 3 bases and J dropped 5 bases, with 14 bases sitting between them. Germline V CDR1 and CDR2: MNHEY, SMNVEV (reference sequence). The CDR3 consists of 14 residues.

The chain uses TRBV27 and TRBJ2-1, with 7 bases aligning to TRBD2. CDR3 length equals 13 residues. J gave up 9 bases and V 3 bases, and 5 bases lay outside the gene matches. CDR1 is MNHEY, CDR2 SMNVEV, per germline (reference sequence). The CDR3 is CASSFGGGSEQFF. CDR3 nucleotides: TGTGCCAGCAGTTTCGGGGGAGGGAGTGAGCAGTTCTTC.

The CDR3 loop reads CASSLKTGGYYGYTF. The CDR3 DNA reads as TGTGCCAGCAGCTTGAAGACAGGGGGGTACTATGGCTACACCTTC. The rearrangement links TRBV7-3 to TRBJ1-2; 9 bases fit TRBD1. With V trimmed by 3 bases and J by 3 bases, 5 bases remained unmatched. This CDR3 region has 15 residues. Germline CDR1 is SGHTA and CDR2 is FQGTGA.

This clonotype was observed many times. The chain uses TRBV5-1 and TRBJ2-1; 11 bases agree with TRBD2. The CDR3 has 16 residues. CDR1 is SGHRS, CDR2 YFSETQ, per germline. Trimming removed 4 bases from V and 9 bases from J; junction bases left unmatched: 12. The CDR3 coding sequence is TGCGCCAGCAGCCCGATAGCGGGGGGGCTGAAGGGTGAGCAGTTCTTC. Its translation: CASSPIAGGLKGEQFF. The variable domain in full, with the rest retrieved from reference TRBV5-1 and TRBJ2-1, is KAGVTQTPRYLIKTRGQQVTLSCSPISGHRSVSWYQQTPGQGLQFLFEYFSETQRNKGNFPGRFSGRQFSNSRSEMNVSTLELGDSALYLCASSPIAGGLKGEQFFGPGTRLTVL.

The chain uses TRBV9 and TRBJ1-4; 7 nucleotides agree with TRBD1. This CDR3 has 16 residues. Trimming cost V 4 bases and J 0 bases; bases outside gene matches: 6. Germline loops: CDR1 SGDLS, CDR2 YYNGEE. CDR3: CASSPGTAATNEKLFF. CDR3 sequence (DNA): TGTGCCAGCAGCCCCGGGACAGCCGCAACTAATGAAAAACTGTTTTTT.

The CDR3 region is CASSLHKETQYF. CDR3 nucleotides: TGTGCCAGCAGCCTACACAAAGAGACCCAGTACTTC. The V call is TRBV7-2, the J call TRBJ2-5; D gene uncertain. The germline gives CDR1 SGHTA, CDR2 FQGNSA. The CDR3 is made up of 12 amino acids. V gave up 5 bases and J gave up 3 bases, with 7 bases separating them.

On this clonotype itself: This could be a read error, since a much larger clone is one nucleotide away. The J gene is TRBJ1-1, the V gene TRBV29-1; no clear D gene. The germline V gene encodes CDR1 SQVTM and CDR2 ANQGSEA. Trimming stripped 5 bases from V and 0 bases from J, with 4 bases between. The CDR3 spans 11 residues. This CDR3 reads CSVSVNTEAFF. The DNA for the CDR3 is TGCAGCGTTTCAGTGAACACTGAAGCTTTCTTT.

The chain employs TRBV18 and TRBJ1-1; D call uncertain. The CDR3 is 15 residues long. V lost 3 bases and J lost 1, with 12 bases in between. Per germline, CDR1 KGHSH and CDR2 LQKENI. The DNA of the CDR3 is TGTGCCAGCTCACCCCCCTTCACAGAGAACACTGAAGCTTTCTTT. It encodes CASSPPFTENTEAFF.

This clonotype was detected only a few times. The V gene is TRBV5-1, the J gene TRBJ2-5, with D possibly matching TRBD2 (5 bases). Trimming stripped 3 bases from V and 7 bases from J, with 10 bases between. The germline V gene encodes CDR1 SGHRS and CDR2 YFSETQ. The CDR3 has 12 amino acids. The CDR3 DNA sequence: TGCGCCAGCAGCTCGGGATACAGGACCCAGTACTTC. Translated, it gives CASSSGYRTQYF.

This clonotype was seen a few times. The chain employs TRBV28 and TRBJ2-7; D unresolved. This CDR3 contains 13 residues. Trimming stripped 7 bases from V and 7 bases from J, with 17 bases between. CDR1 is MDHEN and CDR2 is SYDVKM in the germline V gene. The DNA for the CDR3 is TGTGCCAGCATCGGGCCCGGACCCTGGGAGCAGTACTTC. Translating it yields CASIGPGPWEQYF.

At least ten counts were recorded for this clonotype. The chain combines TRBV5-1 with TRBJ2-1, with TRBD2 identical over 9 bases. Germline-derived CDR1 and CDR2 are SGHRS and YFSETQ. V lost 3 bases, J lost 7 bases, and 8 bases stayed unmatched. The CDR3 length is 15 residues. This chain's CDR3 is CASSYGGGRANEQFF. The CDR3 DNA reads as TGCGCCAGCAGCTACGGAGGCGGGAGGGCGAATGAGCAGTTCTTC. Filled out from reference TRBV5-1 and TRBJ2-1, the complete variable domain reads KAGVTQTPRYLIKTRGQQVTLSCSPISGHRSVSWYQQTPGQGLQFLFEYFSETQRNKGNFPGRFSGRQFSNSRSEMNVSTLELGDSALYLCASSYGGGRANEQFFGPGTRLTVL.